What follows is one T cell receptor (beta chain) and its context. This record comes from a study of T-cell reconstitution after alpha-beta-depleted transplantation in children. Per the germline V gene, CDR1 is SGHRS and CDR2 is YFSETQ. With 4 bases clipped from V and 7 bases from J, the junction kept 16 bases outside the gene matches. The CDR3 spans 17 residues. Unique molecular identifiers were used to barcode this TCRbeta library. MiXCR, applied by TCRdb to the PCR reads, yields one record per CDR3 protein. Here the sample spans about 610,000 distinct CDR3 sequences, more than 9% being singletons. The gene calls are TRBV5-1 and TRBJ2-1; 8 bases align to TRBD2. This specimen was PBMCs from the stem cell graft donor, taken from the stem cell graft. This clonotype was sampled from a human donor who donated a stem cell graft to a child with acute myeloid leukemia. The CDR3 sequence is CASSLTSVITLGNEQFF. For the CDR3, the DNA is TGCGCCAGCAGCCTGACTAGCGTGATCACCCTGGGGAATGAGCAGTTCTTC.